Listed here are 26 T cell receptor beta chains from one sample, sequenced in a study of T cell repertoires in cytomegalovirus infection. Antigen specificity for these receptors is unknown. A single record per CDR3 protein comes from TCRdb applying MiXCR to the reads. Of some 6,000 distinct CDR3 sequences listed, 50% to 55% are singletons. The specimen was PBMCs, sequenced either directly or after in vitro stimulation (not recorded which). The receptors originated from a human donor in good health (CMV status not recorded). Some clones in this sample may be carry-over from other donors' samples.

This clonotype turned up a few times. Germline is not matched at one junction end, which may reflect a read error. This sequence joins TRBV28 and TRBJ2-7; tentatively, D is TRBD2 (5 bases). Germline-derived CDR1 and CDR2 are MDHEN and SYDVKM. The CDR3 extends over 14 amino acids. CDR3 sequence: CASTPTHLDYDQSF. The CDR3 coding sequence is TGTGCCAGCACTCCCACCCACCTAGACTACGATCAGTCCTTC.

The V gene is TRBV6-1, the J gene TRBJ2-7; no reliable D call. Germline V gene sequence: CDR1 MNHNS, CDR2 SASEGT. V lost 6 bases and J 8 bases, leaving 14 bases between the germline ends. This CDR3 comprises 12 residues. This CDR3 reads CASSNPPPKQYF. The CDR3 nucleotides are TGTGCCAGCAGCAACCCCCCCCCCAAGCAGTACTTC.

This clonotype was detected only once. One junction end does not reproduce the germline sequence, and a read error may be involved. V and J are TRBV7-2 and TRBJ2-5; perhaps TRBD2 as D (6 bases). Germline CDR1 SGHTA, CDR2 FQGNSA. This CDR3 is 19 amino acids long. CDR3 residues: CASSLRGAHGRPEGATQDF. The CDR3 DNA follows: TGTGCCAGCAGCTTAAGAGGAGCTCACGGGAGACCCGAAGGGGCTACCCAGGACTTC. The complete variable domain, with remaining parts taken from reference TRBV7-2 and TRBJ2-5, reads GAGVSQSPSNKVTEKGKDVELRCDPISGHTALYWYRQSLGQGLEFLIYFQGNSAPDKSGLPSDRFSAERTGGSVSTLTIQRTQQEDSAVYLCASSLRGAHGRPEGATQDFGPGTRLLVL.

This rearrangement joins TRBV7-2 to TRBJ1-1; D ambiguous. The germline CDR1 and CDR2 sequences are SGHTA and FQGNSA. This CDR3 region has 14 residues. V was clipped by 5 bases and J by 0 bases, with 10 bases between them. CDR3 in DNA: TGTGCCAGCAGCGCGGGTTTCATGAACACTGAAGCTTTCTTT. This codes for CASSAGFMNTEAFF. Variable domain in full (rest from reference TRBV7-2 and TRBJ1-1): GAGVSQSPSNKVTEKGKDVELRCDPISGHTALYWYRQSLGQGLEFLIYFQGNSAPDKSGLPSDRFSAERTGGSVSTLTIQRTQQEDSAVYLCASSAGFMNTEAFFGQGTRLTVV.

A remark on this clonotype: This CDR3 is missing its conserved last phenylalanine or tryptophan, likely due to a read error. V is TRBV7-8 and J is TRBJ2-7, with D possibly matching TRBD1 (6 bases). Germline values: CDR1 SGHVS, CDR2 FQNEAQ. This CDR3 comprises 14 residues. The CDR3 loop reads CARSWDTPVVEQYL. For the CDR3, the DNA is TGTGCCAGAAGCTGGGACACCCCTGTCGTCGAGCAGTACTTA.

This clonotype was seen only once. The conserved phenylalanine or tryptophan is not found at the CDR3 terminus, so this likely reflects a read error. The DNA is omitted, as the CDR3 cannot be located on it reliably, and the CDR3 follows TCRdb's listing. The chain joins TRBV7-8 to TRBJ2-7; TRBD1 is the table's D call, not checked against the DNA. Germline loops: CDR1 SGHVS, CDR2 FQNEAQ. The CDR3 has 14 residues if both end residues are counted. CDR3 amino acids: CASRLDTTGDVLYC.

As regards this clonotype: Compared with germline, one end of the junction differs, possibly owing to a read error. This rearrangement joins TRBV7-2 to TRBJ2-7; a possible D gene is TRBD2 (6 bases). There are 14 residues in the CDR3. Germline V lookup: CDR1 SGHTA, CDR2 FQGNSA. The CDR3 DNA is TGTGCCAGCAGCAGGGTCACCCCTAGCGACGATCAGTACTTC. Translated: CASSRVTPSDDQYF.

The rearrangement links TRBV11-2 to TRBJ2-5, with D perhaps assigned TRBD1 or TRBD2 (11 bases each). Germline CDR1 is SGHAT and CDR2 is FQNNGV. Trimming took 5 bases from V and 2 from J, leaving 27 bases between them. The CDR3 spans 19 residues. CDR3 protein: CASSPGQGVVAGGQETQYF. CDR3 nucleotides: TGTGCCAGCAGCCCGGGACAGGGGGTGGTAGCGGGAGGGCAAGAGACCCAGTACTTC.

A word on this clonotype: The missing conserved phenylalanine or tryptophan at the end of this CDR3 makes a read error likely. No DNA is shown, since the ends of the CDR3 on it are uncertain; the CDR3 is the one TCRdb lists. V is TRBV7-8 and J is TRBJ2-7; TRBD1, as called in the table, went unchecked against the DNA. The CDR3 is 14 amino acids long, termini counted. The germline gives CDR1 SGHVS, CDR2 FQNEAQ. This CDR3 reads CASIWDTPFAEPYL.

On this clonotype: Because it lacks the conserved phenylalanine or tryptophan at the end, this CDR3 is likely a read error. The CDR3 spells CARRMGQKNQPQHC. The CDR3 coding sequence is TGTGCCAGAAGAATGGGACAGAAGAATCAGCCCCAGCATTGT. This chain connects TRBV6-5 to TRBJ1-5; TRBD1 matches 7 bases. The CDR3 covers 14 residues. The germline V gene has CDR1 MNHEY and CDR2 SVGAGI. The J segment lost 4 bases and the V segment lost 9 bases, leaving 9 bases of the junction unmatched.

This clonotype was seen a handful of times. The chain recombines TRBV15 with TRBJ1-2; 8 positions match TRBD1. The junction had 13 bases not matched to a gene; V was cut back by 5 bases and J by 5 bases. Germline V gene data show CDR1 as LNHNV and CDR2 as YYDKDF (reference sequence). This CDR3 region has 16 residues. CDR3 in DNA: TGTGCCACCAGCGGACGCCGGGACAGGACTCGATATGGCTACACCTTC. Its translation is CATSGRRDRTRYGYTF. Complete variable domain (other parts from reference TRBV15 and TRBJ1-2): DAMVIQNPRYQVTQFGKPVTLSCSQTLNHNVMYWYQQKSSQAPKLLFHYYDKDFNNEADTPDNFQSRRPNTSFCFLDIRSPGLGDTAMYLCATSGRRDRTRYGYTFGSGTRLTVV.

CDR3 in DNA: TGTGCCAGCAGTTTCAGGGACAGGGTAGAAAATACGCAGTATTTT. It specifies CASSFRDRVENTQYF. The V call is TRBV12-3 or TRBV12-4, the J call TRBJ2-3; 9 bases agree with TRBD1. CDR3 length: 15 amino acids. J lost 7 bases, V lost 3 bases, and 8 bases had no gene match.

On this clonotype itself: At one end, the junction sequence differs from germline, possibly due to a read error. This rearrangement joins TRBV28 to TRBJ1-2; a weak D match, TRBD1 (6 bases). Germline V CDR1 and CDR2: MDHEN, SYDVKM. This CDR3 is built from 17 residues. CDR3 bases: TGTTCCATCAGTACACCCGGGACATTAAGCGTTAGATATGGCTACCCCTTC. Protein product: CSISTPGTLSVRYGYPF.

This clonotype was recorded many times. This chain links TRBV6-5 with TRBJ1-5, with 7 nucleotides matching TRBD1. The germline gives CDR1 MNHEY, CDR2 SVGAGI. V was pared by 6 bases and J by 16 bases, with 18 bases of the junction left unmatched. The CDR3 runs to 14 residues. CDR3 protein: CASRMGQKNQPNHF. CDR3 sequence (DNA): TGTGCCAGCAGAATGGGACAGAAGAATCAGCCCAATCATTTT.

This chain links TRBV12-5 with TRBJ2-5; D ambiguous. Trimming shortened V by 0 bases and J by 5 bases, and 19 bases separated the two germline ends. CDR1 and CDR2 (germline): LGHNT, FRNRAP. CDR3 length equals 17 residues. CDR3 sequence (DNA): TGTGCTAGTGGTTTGGTGGTTTCCCTCCAGGTCGGGGAGACCCAGTACTTC. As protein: CASGLVVSLQVGETQYF. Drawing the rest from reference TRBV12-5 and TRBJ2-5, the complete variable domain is DARVTQTPRHKVTEMGQEVTMRCQPILGHNTVFWYRQTMMQGLELLAYFRNRAPLDDSGMPKDRFSAEMPDATLATLKIQPSEPRDSAVYFCASGLVVSLQVGETQYFGPGTRLLVL.

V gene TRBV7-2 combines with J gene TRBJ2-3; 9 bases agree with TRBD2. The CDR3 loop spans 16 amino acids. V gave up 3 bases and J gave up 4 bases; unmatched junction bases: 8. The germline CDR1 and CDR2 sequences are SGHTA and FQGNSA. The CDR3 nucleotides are TGTGCCAGCAGCTTTGCGGGCGGGGGGGCCTCAGATACGCAGTATTTT. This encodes CASSFAGGGASDTQYF.

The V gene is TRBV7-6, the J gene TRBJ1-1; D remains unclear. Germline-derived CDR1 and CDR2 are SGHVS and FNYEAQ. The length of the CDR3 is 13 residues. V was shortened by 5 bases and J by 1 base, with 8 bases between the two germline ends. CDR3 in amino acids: CASSVTENTEAFF. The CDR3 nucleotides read TGTGCCAGCAGCGTCACAGAGAACACTGAAGCTTTCTTT.

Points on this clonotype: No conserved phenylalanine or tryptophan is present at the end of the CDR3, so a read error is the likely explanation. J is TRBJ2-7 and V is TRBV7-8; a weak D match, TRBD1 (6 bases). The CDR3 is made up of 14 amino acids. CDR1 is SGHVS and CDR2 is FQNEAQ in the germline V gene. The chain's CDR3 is CARSWDTPGYDQYL. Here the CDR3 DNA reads TGTGCCCGAAGCTGGGACACCCCTGGCTACGATCAGTACTTA.

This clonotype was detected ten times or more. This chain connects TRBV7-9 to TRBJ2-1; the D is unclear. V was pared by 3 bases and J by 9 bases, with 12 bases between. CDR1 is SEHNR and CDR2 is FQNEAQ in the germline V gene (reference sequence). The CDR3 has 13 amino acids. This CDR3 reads CASSFSVGGEQFF. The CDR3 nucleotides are TGTGCCAGCAGCTTCTCGGTTGGCGGTGAGCAGTTCTTC.

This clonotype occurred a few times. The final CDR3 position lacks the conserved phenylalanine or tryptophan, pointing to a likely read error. The CDR3 DNA sequence: TGTGCCAGCATCTGGGACACCCCTTGCGACGATCAGTACTTA. Translating it yields CASIWDTPCDDQYL. The V call is TRBV7-2, the J call TRBJ2-7; a possible D gene is TRBD1 (6 bases). This CDR3 contains 14 residues. Germline V lookup: CDR1 SGHTA, CDR2 FQGNSA.

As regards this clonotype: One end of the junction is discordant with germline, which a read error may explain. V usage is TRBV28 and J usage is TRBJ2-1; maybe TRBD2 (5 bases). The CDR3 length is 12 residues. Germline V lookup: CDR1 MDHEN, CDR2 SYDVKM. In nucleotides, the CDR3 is TGTGACAGCAGTTTTTACCTAGCTGAGCAGTGTTTC. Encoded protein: CDSSFYLAEQCF.

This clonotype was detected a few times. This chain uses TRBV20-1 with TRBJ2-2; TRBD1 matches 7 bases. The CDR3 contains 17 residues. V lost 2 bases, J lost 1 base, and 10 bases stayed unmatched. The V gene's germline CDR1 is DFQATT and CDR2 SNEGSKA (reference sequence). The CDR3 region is CSARTLGDRQNTGELFF. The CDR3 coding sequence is TGCAGTGCTAGAACCCTGGGGGACAGACAGAACACCGGGGAGCTGTTTTTT.

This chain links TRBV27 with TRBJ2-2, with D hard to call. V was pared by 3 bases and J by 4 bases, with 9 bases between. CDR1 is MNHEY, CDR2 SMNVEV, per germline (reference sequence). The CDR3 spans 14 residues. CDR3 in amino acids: CASSFGTLTGELFF. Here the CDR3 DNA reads TGTGCCAGCAGTTTTGGCACTCTCACCGGGGAGCTGTTTTTT.

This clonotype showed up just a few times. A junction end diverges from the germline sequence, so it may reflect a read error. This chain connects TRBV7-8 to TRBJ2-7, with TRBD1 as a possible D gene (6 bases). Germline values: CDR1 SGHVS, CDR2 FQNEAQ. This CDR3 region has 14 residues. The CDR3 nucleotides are TGTGCCAGCATCGGGGACACCCCTGGCGACGAGCATTACTTC. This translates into CASIGDTPGDEHYF.

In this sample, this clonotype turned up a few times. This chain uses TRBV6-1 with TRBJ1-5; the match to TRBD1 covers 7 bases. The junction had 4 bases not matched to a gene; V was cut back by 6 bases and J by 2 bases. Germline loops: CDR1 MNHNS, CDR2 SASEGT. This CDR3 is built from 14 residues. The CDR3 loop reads CASRTTGGNQPQHF. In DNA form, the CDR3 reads TGTGCCAGCAGAACCACAGGGGGCAATCAGCCCCAGCATTTT.

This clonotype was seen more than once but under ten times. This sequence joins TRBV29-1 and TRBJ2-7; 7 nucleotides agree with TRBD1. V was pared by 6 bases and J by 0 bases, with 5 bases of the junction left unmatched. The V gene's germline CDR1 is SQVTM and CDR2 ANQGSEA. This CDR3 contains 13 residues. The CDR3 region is CSVSTGSSYEQYF. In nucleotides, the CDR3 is TGCAGCGTATCGACAGGGAGCTCCTACGAGCAGTACTTC.